This T cell receptor (beta chain) is drawn from a study of response to subunit inactivated influenza vaccine. TCRdb recomputed calls from the RT-PCR reads with MiXCR, one row per CDR3 protein. This sample carries approximately 480,000 distinct CDR3 sequences, approximately 10% of them seen once, and the ten largest clones take approximately 12%. Trimming shortened V by 5 bases and J by 4 bases, and 11 bases separated the two germline ends. CDR1 is MNHEY, CDR2 SVGAGI, per germline. This CDR3 region has 13 residues. This clonotype was counted between two and nine times. The rearrangement links TRBV6-5 to TRBJ2-5; D possibly corresponds to TRBD2 (5 bases). The TCR originated in a middle-aged man who received an inactivated influenza vaccine. Source: PBMCs from blood, taken more than 35 days after vaccination. This chain's CDR3 is CASSTRLGETQYF. The CDR3 DNA reads TGTGCCAGCAGTACTAGGCTTGGAGAGACCCAGTACTTC.